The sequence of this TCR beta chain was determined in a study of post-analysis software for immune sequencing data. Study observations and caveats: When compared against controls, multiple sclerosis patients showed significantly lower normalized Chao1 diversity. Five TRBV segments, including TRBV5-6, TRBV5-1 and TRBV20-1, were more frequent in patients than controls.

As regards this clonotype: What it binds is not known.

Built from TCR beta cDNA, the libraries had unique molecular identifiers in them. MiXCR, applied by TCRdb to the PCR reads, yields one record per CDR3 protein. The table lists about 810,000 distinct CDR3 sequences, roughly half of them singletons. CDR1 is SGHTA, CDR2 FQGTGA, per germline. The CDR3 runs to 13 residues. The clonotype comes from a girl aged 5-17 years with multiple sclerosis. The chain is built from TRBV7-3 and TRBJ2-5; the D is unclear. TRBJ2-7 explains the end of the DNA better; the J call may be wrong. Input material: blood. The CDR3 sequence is CASSFGTQYEQYF. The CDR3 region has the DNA TGTGCCAGCAGCTTTGGAACTCAATACGAGCAGTACTTC.